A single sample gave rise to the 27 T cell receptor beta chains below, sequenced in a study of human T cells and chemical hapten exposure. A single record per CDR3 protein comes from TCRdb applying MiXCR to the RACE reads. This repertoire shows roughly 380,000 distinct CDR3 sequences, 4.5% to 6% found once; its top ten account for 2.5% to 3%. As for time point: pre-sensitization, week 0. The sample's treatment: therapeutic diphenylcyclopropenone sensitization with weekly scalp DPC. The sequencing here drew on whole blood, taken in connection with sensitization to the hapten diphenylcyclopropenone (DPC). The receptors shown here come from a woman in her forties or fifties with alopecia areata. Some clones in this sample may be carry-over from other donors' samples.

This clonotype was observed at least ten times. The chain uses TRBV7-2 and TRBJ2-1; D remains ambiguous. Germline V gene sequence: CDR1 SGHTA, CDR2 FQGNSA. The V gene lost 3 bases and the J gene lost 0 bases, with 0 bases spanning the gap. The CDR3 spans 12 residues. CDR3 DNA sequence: TGTGCCAGCAGCTTCTCCTACAATGAGCAGTTCTTC. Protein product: CASSFSYNEQFF.

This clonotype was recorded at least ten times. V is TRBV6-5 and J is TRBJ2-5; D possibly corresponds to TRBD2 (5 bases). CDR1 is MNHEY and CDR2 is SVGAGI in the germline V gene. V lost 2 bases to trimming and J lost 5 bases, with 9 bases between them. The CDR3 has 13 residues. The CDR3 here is CASSYRGIETQYF. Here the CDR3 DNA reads TGTGCCAGCAGTTACCGGGGTATCGAGACCCAGTACTTC.

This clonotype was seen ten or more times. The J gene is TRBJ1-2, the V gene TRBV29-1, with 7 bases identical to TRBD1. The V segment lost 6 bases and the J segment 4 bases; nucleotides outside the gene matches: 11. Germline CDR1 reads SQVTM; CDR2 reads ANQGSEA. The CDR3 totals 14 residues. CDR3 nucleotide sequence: TGCAGCGTAGCCGACAGGGACATCTTCTATGGCTACACCTTC. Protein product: CSVADRDIFYGYTF.

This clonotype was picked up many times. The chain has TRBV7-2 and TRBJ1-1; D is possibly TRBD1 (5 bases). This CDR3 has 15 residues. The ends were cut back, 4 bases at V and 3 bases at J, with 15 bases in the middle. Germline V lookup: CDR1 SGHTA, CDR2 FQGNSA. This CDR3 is CASSSEGPWYTEAFF. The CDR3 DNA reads TGTGCCAGCAGCTCAGAGGGACCGTGGTACACTGAAGCTTTCTTT.

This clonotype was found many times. CDR3 bases: TGTGCCAGCAGCTGGGGACAGGGTAAAGATACGCAGTATTTT. Translating it yields CASSWGQGKDTQYF. J is TRBJ2-3 and V is TRBV7-9; 9 bases align to TRBD1. The CDR3 consists of 14 residues. The V gene end was trimmed by 4 bases and the J gene end by 5 bases; junction bases not matched to a gene: 4. The germline V gene encodes CDR1 SEHNR and CDR2 FQNEAQ (reference sequence).

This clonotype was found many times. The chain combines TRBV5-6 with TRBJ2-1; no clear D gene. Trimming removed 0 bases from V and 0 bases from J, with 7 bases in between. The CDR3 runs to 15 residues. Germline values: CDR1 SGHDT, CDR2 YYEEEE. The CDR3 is CASSLGVSSYNEQFF. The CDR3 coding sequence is TGTGCCAGCAGCTTGGGCGTGAGCTCCTACAATGAGCAGTTCTTC. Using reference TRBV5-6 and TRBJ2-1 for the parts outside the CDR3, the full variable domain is DAGVTQSPTHLIKTRGQQVTLRCSPKSGHDTVSWYQQALGQGPQFIFQYYEEEERQRGNFPDRFSGHQFPNYSSELNVNALLLGDSALYLCASSLGVSSYNEQFFGPGTRLTVL.

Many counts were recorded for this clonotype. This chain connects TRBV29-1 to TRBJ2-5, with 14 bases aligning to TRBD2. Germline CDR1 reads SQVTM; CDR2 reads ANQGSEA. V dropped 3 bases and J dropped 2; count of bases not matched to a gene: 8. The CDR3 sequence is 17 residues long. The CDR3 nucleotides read TGCAGCGTTGATGGACTAGCGGGAGGCCTCGCGCAAGAGACCCAGTACTTC. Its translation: CSVDGLAGGLAQETQYF.

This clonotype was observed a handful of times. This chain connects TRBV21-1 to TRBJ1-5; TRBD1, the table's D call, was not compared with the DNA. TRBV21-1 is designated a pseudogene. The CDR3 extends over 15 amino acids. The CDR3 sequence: CASRREIKPNQPQHF. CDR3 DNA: TGTGCCAGCCGCCGGGAGATAAAACCTAATCAGCCCCAGCATTTT.

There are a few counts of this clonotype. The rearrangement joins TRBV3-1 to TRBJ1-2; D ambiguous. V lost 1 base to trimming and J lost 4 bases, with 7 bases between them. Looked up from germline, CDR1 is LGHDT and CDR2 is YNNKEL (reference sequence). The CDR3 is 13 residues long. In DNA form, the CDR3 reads TGTGCCAGCAGCCAAGGAGAACTCTATGGCTACACCTTC. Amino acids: CASSQGELYGYTF.

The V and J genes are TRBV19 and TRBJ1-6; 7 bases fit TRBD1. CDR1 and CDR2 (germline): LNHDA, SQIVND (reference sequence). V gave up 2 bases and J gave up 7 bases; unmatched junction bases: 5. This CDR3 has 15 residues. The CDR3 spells CASSIRDSPNSPLHF. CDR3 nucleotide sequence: TGTGCCAGTAGTATAAGGGACAGCCCAAATTCACCCCTCCACTTT.

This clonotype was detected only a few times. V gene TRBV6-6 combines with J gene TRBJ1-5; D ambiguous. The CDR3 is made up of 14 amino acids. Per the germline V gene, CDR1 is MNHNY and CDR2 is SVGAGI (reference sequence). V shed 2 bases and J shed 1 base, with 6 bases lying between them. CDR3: CASSYAASNQPQHF. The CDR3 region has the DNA TGTGCCAGCAGTTACGCAGCCAGCAATCAGCCCCAGCATTTT.

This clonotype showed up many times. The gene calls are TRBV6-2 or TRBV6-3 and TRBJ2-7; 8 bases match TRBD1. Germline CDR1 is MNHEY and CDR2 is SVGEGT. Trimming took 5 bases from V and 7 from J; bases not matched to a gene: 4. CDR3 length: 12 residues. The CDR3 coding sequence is TGTGCCAGCAGTGACAGGGGAACGGAGCAGTACTTC. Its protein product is CASSDRGTEQYF.

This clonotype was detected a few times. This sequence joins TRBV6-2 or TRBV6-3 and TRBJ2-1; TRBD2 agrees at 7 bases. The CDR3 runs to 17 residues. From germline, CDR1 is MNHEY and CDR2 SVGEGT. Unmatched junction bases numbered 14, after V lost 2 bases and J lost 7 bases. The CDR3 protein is CASSYGWVRTSRNEQFF. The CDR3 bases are TGTGCCAGCAGTTACGGGTGGGTTAGGACTAGTCGAAATGAGCAGTTCTTC.

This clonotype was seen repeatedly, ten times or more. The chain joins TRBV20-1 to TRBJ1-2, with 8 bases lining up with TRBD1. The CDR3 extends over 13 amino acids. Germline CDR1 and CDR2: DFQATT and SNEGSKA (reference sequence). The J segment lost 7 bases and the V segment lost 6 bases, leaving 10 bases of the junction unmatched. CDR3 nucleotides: TGCAGTGCCACGGACAGGGCCATTCGTGGCTACACCTTC. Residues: CSATDRAIRGYTF.

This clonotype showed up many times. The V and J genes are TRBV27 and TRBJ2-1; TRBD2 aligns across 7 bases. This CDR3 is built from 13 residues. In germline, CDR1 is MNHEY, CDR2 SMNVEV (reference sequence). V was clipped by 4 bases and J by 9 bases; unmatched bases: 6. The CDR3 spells CASSSTSVGEQFF. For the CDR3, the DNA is TGTGCCAGCAGTTCCACTAGCGTGGGTGAGCAGTTCTTC.

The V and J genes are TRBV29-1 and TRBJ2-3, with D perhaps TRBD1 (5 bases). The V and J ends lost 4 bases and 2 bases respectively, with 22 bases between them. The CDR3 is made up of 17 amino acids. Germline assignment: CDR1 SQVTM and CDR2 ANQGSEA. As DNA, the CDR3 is TGCAGCGTTGGAAACTCCGGACAAACGGGTCCCACAGATACGCAGTATTTT. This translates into CSVGNSGQTGPTDTQYF.

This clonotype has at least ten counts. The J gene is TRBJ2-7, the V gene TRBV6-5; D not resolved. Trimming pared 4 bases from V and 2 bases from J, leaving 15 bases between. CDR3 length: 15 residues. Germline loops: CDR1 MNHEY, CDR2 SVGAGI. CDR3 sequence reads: CASSFPSRLPYEQYF. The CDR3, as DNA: TGTGCCAGCAGTTTTCCTTCGCGGCTCCCCTACGAGCAGTACTTC.

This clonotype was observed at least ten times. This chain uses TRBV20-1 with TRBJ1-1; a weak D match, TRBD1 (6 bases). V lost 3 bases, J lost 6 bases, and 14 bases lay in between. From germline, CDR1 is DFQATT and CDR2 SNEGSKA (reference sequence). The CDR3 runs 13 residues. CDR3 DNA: TGCAGTGCTAGGCGAGGGGGGAAGGCTGAAGCTTTCTTT. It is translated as CSARRGGKAEAFF.

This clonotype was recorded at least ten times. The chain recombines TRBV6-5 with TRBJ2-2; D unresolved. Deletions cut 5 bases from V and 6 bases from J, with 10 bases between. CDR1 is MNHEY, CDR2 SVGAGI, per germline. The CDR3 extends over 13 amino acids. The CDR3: CASSPSQPGELFF. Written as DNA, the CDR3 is TGTGCCAGCAGTCCGTCGCAGCCCGGGGAGCTGTTTTTT.

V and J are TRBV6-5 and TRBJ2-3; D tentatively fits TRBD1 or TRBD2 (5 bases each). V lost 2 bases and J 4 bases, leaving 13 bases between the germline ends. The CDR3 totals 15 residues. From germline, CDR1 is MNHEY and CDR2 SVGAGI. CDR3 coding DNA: TGTGCCAGCAGTTACGGGACCCGGCGGGCAGATACGCAGTATTTT. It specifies CASSYGTRRADTQYF.

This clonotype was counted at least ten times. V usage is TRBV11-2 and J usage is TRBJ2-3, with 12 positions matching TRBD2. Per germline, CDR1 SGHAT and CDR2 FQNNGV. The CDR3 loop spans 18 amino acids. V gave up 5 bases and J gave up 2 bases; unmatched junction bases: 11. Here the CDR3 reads CASSPTRTSGVDTDTQYF. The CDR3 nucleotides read TGTGCCAGCAGCCCGACCCGGACTAGCGGGGTGGACACAGATACGCAGTATTTT.

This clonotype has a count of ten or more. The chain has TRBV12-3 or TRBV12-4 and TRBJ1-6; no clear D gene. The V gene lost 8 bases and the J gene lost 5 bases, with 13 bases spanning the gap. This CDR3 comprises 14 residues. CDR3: CASEWYGDNSPLHF. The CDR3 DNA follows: TGTGCCAGCGAGTGGTACGGAGATAATTCACCCCTCCACTTT.

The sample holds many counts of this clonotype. CDR3 protein: CASSPKKTYGLADQETQYF. For the CDR3, the DNA is TGTGCCAGCTCACCTAAAAAAACGTACGGACTAGCGGACCAAGAGACCCAGTACTTC. The rearrangement links TRBV18 to TRBJ2-5; TRBD2 aligns across 10 bases. The CDR3 runs 19 residues. Trimming took 3 bases from V and 0 from J; bases not matched to a gene: 13. The V gene's germline CDR1 is KGHSH and CDR2 LQKENI.

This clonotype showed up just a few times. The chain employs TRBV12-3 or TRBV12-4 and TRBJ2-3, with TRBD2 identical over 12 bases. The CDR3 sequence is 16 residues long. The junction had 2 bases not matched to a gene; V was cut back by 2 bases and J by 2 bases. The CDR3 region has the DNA TGTGCCAGCAGTTTACCTAGCGGGGGGGTCACAGATACGCAGTATTTT. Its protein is CASSLPSGGVTDTQYF.

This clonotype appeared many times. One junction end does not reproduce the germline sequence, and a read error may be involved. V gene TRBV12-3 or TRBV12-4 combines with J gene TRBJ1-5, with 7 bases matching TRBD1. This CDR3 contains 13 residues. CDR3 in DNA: TGTGCCAGCAGCTTAGACAGGGTACAGCCCCAGCATTTT. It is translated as CASSLDRVQPQHF.

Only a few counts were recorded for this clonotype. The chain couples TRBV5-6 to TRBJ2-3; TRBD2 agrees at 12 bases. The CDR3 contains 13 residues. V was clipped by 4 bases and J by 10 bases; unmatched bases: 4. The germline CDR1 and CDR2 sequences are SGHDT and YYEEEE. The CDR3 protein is CASSIWTSGAQYF. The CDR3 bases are TGTGCCAGCAGCATCTGGACTAGCGGGGCGCAGTATTTT. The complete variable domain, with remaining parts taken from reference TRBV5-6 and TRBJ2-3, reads DAGVTQSPTHLIKTRGQQVTLRCSPKSGHDTVSWYQQALGQGPQFIFQYYEEEERQRGNFPDRFSGHQFPNYSSELNVNALLLGDSALYLCASSIWTSGAQYFGPGTRLTVL.

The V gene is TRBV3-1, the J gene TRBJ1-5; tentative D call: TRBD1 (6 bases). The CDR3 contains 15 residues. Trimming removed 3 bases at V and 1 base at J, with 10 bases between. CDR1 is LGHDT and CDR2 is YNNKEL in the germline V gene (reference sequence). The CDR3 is CASSQRGTSNQPQHF. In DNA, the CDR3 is TGTGCCAGCAGCCAGAGGGGGACAAGCAATCAGCCCCAGCATTTT.